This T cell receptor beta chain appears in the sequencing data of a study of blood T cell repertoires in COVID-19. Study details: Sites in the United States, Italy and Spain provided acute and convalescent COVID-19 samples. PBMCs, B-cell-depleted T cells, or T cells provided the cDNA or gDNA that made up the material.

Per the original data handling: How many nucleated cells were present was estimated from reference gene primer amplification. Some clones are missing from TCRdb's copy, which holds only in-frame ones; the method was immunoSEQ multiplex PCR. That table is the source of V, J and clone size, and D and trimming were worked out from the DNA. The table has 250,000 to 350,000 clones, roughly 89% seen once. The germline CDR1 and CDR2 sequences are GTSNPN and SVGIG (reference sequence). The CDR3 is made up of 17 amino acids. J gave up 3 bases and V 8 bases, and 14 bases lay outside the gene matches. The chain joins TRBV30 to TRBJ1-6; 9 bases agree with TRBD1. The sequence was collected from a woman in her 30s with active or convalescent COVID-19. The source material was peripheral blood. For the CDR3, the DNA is TGTGCCCGTGACCAGGGGACAGGGACAGGCTATAATTCACCCCTCCACTTT. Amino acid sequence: CARDQGTGTGYNSPLHF.